Each of the 31 T cell receptor beta chains below was sequenced from the same sample in a study of immune evolution from preneoplasia to lung adenocarcinoma. Repertoires were generated with immunoSEQ multiplex PCR, while TCRdb's copy carries only in-frame clones and drops some. The data hold some 9,000 clones, with 75% to 90% observed a single time. The material sequenced was FFPE lung adenocarcinoma in situ tissue. The source of these receptors is a person between 65 and 79 years old with lung adenocarcinoma.

This clone was observed once. The CDR3, as DNA: TGTGCCAGCAGCTTAGGGGCGTACTATGGCTACACCTTC. Translating it yields CASSLGAYYGYTF. The chain links TRBV7-9 to TRBJ1-2, with D uncertain. CDR1 and CDR2 from the germline V gene are SEHNR and FQNEAQ (reference sequence). There are 13 residues in the CDR3. Trimming took 1 base from V and 3 from J, leaving 6 bases between them.

The chain couples TRBV5-1 to TRBJ2-7, with 8 bases matching TRBD1. V gave up 1 base and J gave up 1 base; unmatched junction bases: 1. CDR1 is SGHRS, CDR2 YFSETQ, per germline. The CDR3 consists of 14 residues. The CDR3 DNA is TGCGCCAGCAGCTTGAGACAGGGGTCCTACGAGCAGTACTTC. Translation gives CASSLRQGSYEQYF.

This clone has just one count. The CDR3 reads CASSETNIQYF. As DNA, the CDR3 is TGTGCCAGTTCGGAGACTAACATTCAGTACTTC. V and J are TRBV28 and TRBJ2-4, with no clear D. The CDR3 sequence is 11 residues long. Germline V CDR1 and CDR2: MDHEN, SYDVKM. V dropped 9 bases and J dropped 7 bases, with 10 bases sitting between them.

This chain joins TRBV5-1 and TRBJ2-7; D gene uncertain. The CDR3 runs 15 residues. CDR1 and CDR2 (germline): SGHRS, YFSETQ. With 0 bases removed from V and 0 bases from J, the gap between germline ends came to 10 bases. CDR3 amino acids: CASSLVDASSYEQYF. The DNA of the CDR3 is TGCGCCAGCAGCTTGGTGGACGCAAGCTCCTACGAGCAGTACTTC.

The gene calls are TRBV18 and TRBJ1-1, with a weak D call TRBD1 (6 bases). Trimming shortened V by 4 bases and J by 7 bases, and 10 bases separated the two germline ends. This CDR3 is built from 12 residues. Germline V gene lookup returns CDR1 KGHSH and CDR2 LQKENI. The CDR3: CASSLGGIEAFF. In nucleotides, the CDR3 is TGTGCCAGCTCACTCGGGGGCATTGAAGCTTTCTTT.

The chain joins TRBV19 to TRBJ1-2, with 7 bases lining up with TRBD1. Germline trimming cut 5 bases from V and 5 bases from J; bases unmatched to any gene: 8. Germline V CDR1 and CDR2: LNHDA, SQIVND (reference sequence). The CDR3 consists of 14 residues. This chain's CDR3 is CASSVSGTVYGYTF. The CDR3 nucleotides are TGTGCCAGTAGTGTATCCGGGACAGTTTATGGCTACACCTTC.

This clone appeared a single time. The V call is TRBV14, the J call TRBJ1-2; 7 nucleotides agree with TRBD1. The CDR3 is 17 residues long. With V trimmed by 0 bases and J by 6 bases, 13 bases remained unmatched. Germline assignment: CDR1 SGHDN and CDR2 FVKESK. Here the CDR3 reads CASSQDGYLNRGHGYTF. CDR3 DNA: TGTGCCAGCAGCCAAGATGGTTACTTAAACAGGGGACATGGCTACACCTTC.

The gene calls are TRBV5-1 and TRBJ1-1; D perhaps matches TRBD1 (6 bases). The ends were cut back, 5 bases at V and 1 base at J, with 15 bases in the middle. CDR1 SGHRS and CDR2 YFSETQ come from the germline V gene. The CDR3 covers 15 residues. The CDR3 DNA sequence: TGCGCCAGCAGGTCCGCCGGGACAACGAACACTGAAGCTTTCTTT. This encodes CASRSAGTTNTEAFF.

The chain couples TRBV4-2 to TRBJ2-1; 11 bases fit TRBD2. The V segment lost 2 bases and the J segment 4 bases; nucleotides outside the gene matches: 4. The CDR3 is 16 residues long. Germline assignment: CDR1 LGHNA and CDR2 YNFKEQ. CDR3 loop: CASSQHTSGGYNEQFF. The CDR3 region has the DNA TGTGCCAGCAGCCAACACACTAGCGGGGGTTACAATGAGCAGTTCTTC.

This clone showed up just a few times. The rearrangement links TRBV5-4 to TRBJ1-6; 10 bases are shared with TRBD1. The CDR3 covers 15 residues. Germline CDR1 SGHNT, CDR2 YYREEE (reference sequence). The V gene end was trimmed by 3 bases and the J gene end by 7 bases; junction bases not matched to a gene: 4. The CDR3 loop is CASSSPGQGNSPLHF. DNA of the CDR3: TGTGCCAGCAGCTCACCGGGACAGGGGAATTCACCCCTCCACTTT. Full variable domain (remainder filled in from reference TRBV5-4 and TRBJ1-6): ETGVTQSPTHLIKTRGQQVTLRCSSQSGHNTVSWYQQALGQGPQFIFQYYREEENGRGNFPPRFSGLQFPNYSSELNVNALELDDSALYLCASSSPGQGNSPLHFGNGTRLTVT.

The chain carries TRBV6-1 and TRBJ1-1; D is unresolved. V lost 9 bases and J 0 bases, leaving 17 bases between the germline ends. The CDR3 sequence is 15 residues long. Germline lookup yields CDR1 MNHNS and CDR2 SASEGT. CDR3 protein: CASRRGGRVNTEAFF. Here the CDR3 DNA reads TGTGCCAGTCGTCGGGGTGGCAGAGTGAACACTGAAGCTTTCTTT.

The chain uses TRBV7-2 and TRBJ1-5; D unresolved. Trimming stripped 5 bases from V and 0 bases from J, with 14 bases between. Germline CDR1 SGHTA, CDR2 FQGNSA. The length of the CDR3 is 16 residues. The CDR3 region has the DNA TGTGCCAGCAGCGAAGGGCTTGGGTATAGCAATCAGCCCCAGCATTTT. As protein: CASSEGLGYSNQPQHF.

The chain is built from TRBV29-1 and TRBJ2-7; D may be TRBD1 (6 bases). The CDR3 loop spans 12 amino acids. The ends were cut back, 3 bases at V and 5 bases at J, with 11 bases in the middle. CDR1 SQVTM and CDR2 ANQGSEA come from the germline V gene. In nucleotides, the CDR3 is TGCAGCGTTGATCCAGGGGCGAACGAGCAGTACTTC. It yields the protein CSVDPGANEQYF.

V gene TRBV9 combines with J gene TRBJ1-1; weak D call: TRBD1 (5 bases). Germline values: CDR1 SGDLS, CDR2 YYNGEE. This CDR3 has 15 amino acids. V lost 4 bases and J lost 3, with 16 bases in between. The CDR3 loop reads CASSQAWWGYTEAFF. CDR3 nucleotide sequence: TGTGCCAGCAGCCAGGCTTGGTGGGGCTACACTGAAGCTTTCTTT.

V and J are TRBV11-2 and TRBJ2-3, with unresolved D. The V end lost 4 bases, the J end lost 4 bases, and 12 bases lay between the germline ends. CDR1 and CDR2 from the germline V gene are SGHAT and FQNNGV. CDR3 length: 14 residues. In DNA form, the CDR3 reads TGTGCCAGCAGCTGGACGGCGGTCCCAGATACGCAGTATTTT. It is translated as CASSWTAVPDTQYF.

This rearrangement joins TRBV2 to TRBJ1-3, with TRBD1 identical over 8 bases. Germline lookup yields CDR1 SNHLY and CDR2 FYNNEI. CDR3 size: 14 residues. V lost 6 bases and J lost 4; bases outside the gene matches: 5. The CDR3 DNA follows: TGTGCCAGCAGGGGAACAGGGGGGGGAAACACCATATATTTT. It specifies CASRGTGGGNTIYF.

The chain links TRBV5-1 to TRBJ2-7, with D possibly being TRBD2 (5 bases). Trimming cost V 6 bases and J 2 bases, with 12 bases left between them. The germline gives CDR1 SGHRS, CDR2 YFSETQ. The CDR3 sequence is 13 residues long. The CDR3 reads CASNEGVTYEQYF. CDR3 DNA sequence: TGCGCCAGCAACGAGGGAGTTACCTACGAGCAGTACTTC.

The genes are TRBV12-5 and TRBJ1-5; D gene uncertain. The CDR3 runs to 16 residues. With 3 bases removed from V and 2 bases from J, the gap between germline ends came to 14 bases. Per germline, CDR1 LGHNT and CDR2 FRNRAP. This chain's CDR3 is CASGFWLIEGNQPQHF. The DNA for the CDR3 is TGTGCTAGTGGTTTCTGGTTGATTGAGGGCAATCAGCCCCAGCATTTT.

The rearrangement uses TRBV7-9 and TRBJ2-1, with 10 bases identical to TRBD2. Trimming removed 5 bases from V and 2 bases from J; junction bases left unmatched: 9. CDR3 length: 17 residues. CDR1 and CDR2 from the germline V gene are SEHNR and FQNEAQ (reference sequence). The CDR3 spells CASSPLIAGGTYNEQFF. The CDR3 DNA sequence: TGTGCCAGCAGCCCTCTCATAGCGGGGGGAACCTACAATGAGCAGTTCTTC.

V usage is TRBV5-3 and J usage is TRBJ2-4, with TRBD2 matching over 9 bases. TRBV5-3 falls under the ORF class, with uncertain function. This CDR3 has 14 residues. Germline trimming cut 9 bases from V and 0 bases from J; bases unmatched to any gene: 4. The CDR3 sequence is CAKETSGAKNIQYF. The CDR3 DNA reads TGTGCCAAAGAGACTAGCGGAGCCAAAAACATTCAGTACTTC.

This chain joins TRBV27 and TRBJ2-2, with 7 bases identical to TRBD1. Germline-derived CDR1 and CDR2 are MNHEY and SMNVEV (reference sequence). V lost 5 bases, J lost 3 bases, and 3 bases stayed unmatched. This CDR3 is built from 14 residues. CDR3 in DNA: TGTGCCAGCAGTAACAGGGGACACACCGGGGAGCTGTTTTTT. The encoded protein is CASSNRGHTGELFF.

This CDR3 is CASLLAGENGELFF. The CDR3 coding sequence is TGTGCCAGTCTACTAGCGGGAGAAAACGGGGAGCTGTTTTTT. The chain employs TRBV6-8 and TRBJ2-2; 11 bases are a match to TRBD2. Unmatched junction bases numbered 7, after V lost 9 bases and J lost 7 bases. The CDR3 sequence is 14 residues long. CDR1 and CDR2 from the germline V gene are MNHGY and SAAAGT.

The J gene is TRBJ2-7, the V gene TRBV13; 13 bases align to TRBD2. V was clipped by 0 bases and J by 4 bases; unmatched bases: 3. CDR3 length equals 16 residues. Per the germline V gene, CDR1 is PRHDT and CDR2 is FYEKMQ (reference sequence). CDR3 nucleotides: TGTGCCAGCAGCTTAGGGGGACTAGCGGGGATTTACGAGCAGTACTTC. This encodes CASSLGGLAGIYEQYF. Using reference TRBV13 and TRBJ2-7 for the parts outside the CDR3, the full variable domain is AAGVIQSPRHLIKEKRETATLKCYPIPRHDTVYWYQQGPGQDPQFLISFYEKMQSDKGSIPDRFSAQQFSDYHSELNMSSLELGDSALYFCASSLGGLAGIYEQYFGPGTRLTVT.

The chain uses TRBV18 and TRBJ1-1; D is unresolved. The CDR3 spans 14 residues. With 1 base removed from V and 6 bases from J, the gap between germline ends came to 12 bases. Germline CDR1 reads KGHSH; CDR2 reads LQKENI. The chain's CDR3 is CASSPRSTHAEAFF. The CDR3 DNA is TGTGCCAGCTCACCACGAAGTACTCACGCTGAAGCTTTCTTT.

The genes are TRBV6-5 and TRBJ1-6; D is uncertain. Trimming shortened V by 2 bases and J by 8 bases, and 4 bases separated the two germline ends. Germline loops: CDR1 MNHEY, CDR2 SVGAGI. The CDR3 has 12 amino acids. The CDR3 reads CASSYKDSPLHF. The CDR3 DNA follows: TGTGCCAGCAGTTACAAGGATTCACCCCTCCACTTT.

The V and J genes are TRBV9 and TRBJ2-3; 9 bases align to TRBD1. Germline assignment: CDR1 SGDLS and CDR2 YYNGEE. The V and J ends lost 3 bases and 3 bases, in that order; junction bases with no gene match: 8. This CDR3 is 16 amino acids long. CDR3 nucleotides: TGTGCCAGCAGCGGACTTTACAGGGGGCGGACAGATACGCAGTATTTT. This sequence encodes CASSGLYRGRTDTQYF. Full variable domain (remainder filled in from reference TRBV9 and TRBJ2-3): DSGVTQTPKHLITATGQRVTLRCSPRSGDLSVYWYQQSLDQGLQFLIQYYNGEERAKGNILERFSAQQFPDLHSELNLSSLELGDSALYFCASSGLYRGRTDTQYFGPGTRLTVL.

The chain uses TRBV10-3 and TRBJ2-2, with 8 positions matching TRBD2. CDR3 length equals 14 residues. In germline, CDR1 is ENHRY, CDR2 SYGVKD. With 5 bases clipped from V and 5 bases from J, the junction kept 4 bases outside the gene matches. The DNA for the CDR3 is TGTGCCATCAGTCGGGGGGGCGAGACCGGGGAGCTGTTTTTT. Its protein product is CAISRGGETGELFF.

The CDR3 protein is CASSPGLIYNEQFF. The CDR3 DNA reads TGTGCCAGCAGTCCGGGACTGATCTACAATGAGCAGTTCTTC. The chain uses TRBV6-5 and TRBJ2-1, with TRBD2 as a possible D gene (6 bases). The ends were cut back, 5 bases at V and 3 bases at J, with 11 bases in the middle. CDR1 is MNHEY, CDR2 SVGAGI, per germline. The CDR3 covers 14 residues.

The chain is built from TRBV15 and TRBJ2-3; 12 bases fit TRBD2. CDR3 size: 17 residues. Germline values: CDR1 LNHNV, CDR2 YYDKDF (reference sequence). Trimming took 0 bases from V and 4 from J; bases not matched to a gene: 5. CDR3 amino acids: CATSRDLTSGGSDTQYF. CDR3 coding DNA: TGTGCCACCAGCAGAGATTTGACTAGCGGGGGTTCAGATACGCAGTATTTT.

This chain links TRBV19 with TRBJ2-1, with 7 bases matching TRBD2. J lost 5 bases, V lost 6 bases, and 7 bases had no gene match. Germline V gene data show CDR1 as LNHDA and CDR2 as SQIVND (reference sequence). CDR3 length: 14 residues. The CDR3, as DNA: TGTGCCAGTAGGATGCGGACTAGGGACAATGAGCAGTTCTTC. This translates into CASRMRTRDNEQFF.

This clone was counted a single time. V is TRBV5-4 and J is TRBJ2-2, with no clear D. The CDR3 has 15 residues. Germline CDR1 is SGHNT and CDR2 is YYREEE (reference sequence). V gave up 0 bases and J gave up 0 bases, with 6 bases separating them. Here the CDR3 DNA reads TGTGCCAGCAGCTTGGAGACAACGAACACCGGGGAGCTGTTTTTT. As protein: CASSLETTNTGELFF.